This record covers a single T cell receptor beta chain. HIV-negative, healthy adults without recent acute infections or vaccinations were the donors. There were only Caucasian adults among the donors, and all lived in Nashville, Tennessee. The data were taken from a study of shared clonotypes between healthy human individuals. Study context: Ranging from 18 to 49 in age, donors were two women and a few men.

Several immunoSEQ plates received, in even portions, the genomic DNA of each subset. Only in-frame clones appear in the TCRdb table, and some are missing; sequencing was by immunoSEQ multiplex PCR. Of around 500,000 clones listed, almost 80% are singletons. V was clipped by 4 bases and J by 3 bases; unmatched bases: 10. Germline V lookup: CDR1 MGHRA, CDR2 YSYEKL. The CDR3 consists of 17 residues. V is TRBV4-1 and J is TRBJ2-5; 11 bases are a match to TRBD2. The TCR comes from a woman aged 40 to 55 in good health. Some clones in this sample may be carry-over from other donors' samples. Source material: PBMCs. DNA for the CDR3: TGCGCCAGCAGCCTTACAGTTAGCGGGAGGGCCGAAGAGACCCAGTACTTC. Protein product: CASSLTVSGRAEETQYF.